A selection of T cell receptor beta chains follows, all from one sample in a study of OX40 agonist ivuxolimab in advanced cancers. Sequenced by immunoSEQ multiplex PCR; TCRdb stores in-frame clones only, minus some. The sample holds 55,000 to 65,000 clones, approximately 86% seen once. The sequences come from CD4+ or CD8+ T cells sorted from blood, collected in a trial of the OX40 agonist ivuxolimab. Source of these receptors: an adult with an advanced solid tumor such as melanoma, head and neck, liver or kidney cancer. CDR3s include the opening cysteine and the closing phenylalanine or tryptophan. Each record gives: J gene, D gene, clone size, V gene, CDR3 DNA, CDR3 protein. A D gene is named only where the DNA matches it firmly. Expanded clones are given a class, and other clones once, few, many or no size at all.

j_gene: TRBJ1-2; d_gene: -; abundance: -; v_gene: TRBV7-2; CDR3nt: TGTGCCAGCAGCTACACAGGGCAGGATGGCTACACCTTC; CDR3aa: CASSYTGQDGYTF
j_gene: TRBJ1-2; d_gene: -; abundance: once; v_gene: TRBV6-5; CDR3nt: TGTGCCAGCAGTCCAGAAACAGGGAATCACTATGGCTACACCTTC; CDR3aa: CASSPETGNHYGYTF
j_gene: TRBJ1-2; d_gene: -; abundance: -; v_gene: TRBV6-5; CDR3nt: TGTGCCAGCAGTTACGTAATCACGGGGAAAAGTGGCTACACCTTC; CDR3aa: CASSYVITGKSGYTF
j_gene: TRBJ2-1; d_gene: TRBD2; abundance: -; v_gene: TRBV4-3; CDR3nt: TGCGCCAGCAGCCAAGATGGAGCGGGAATCTCCGATGAGCAGTTCTTC; CDR3aa: CASSQDGAGISDEQFF
j_gene: TRBJ2-4; d_gene: -; abundance: -; v_gene: TRBV19; CDR3nt: TGTGCCAGTAAGGAGGCTTCAAACATTCAGTACTTC; CDR3aa: CASKEASNIQYF
j_gene: TRBJ1-5; d_gene: -; abundance: -; v_gene: TRBV6-6; CDR3nt: TGTGCCAGCACCGACCAGTCGACAGCCCCTGAGCAGCCCCAGCATTTT; CDR3aa: CASTDQSTAPEQPQHF
j_gene: TRBJ2-7; d_gene: -; abundance: once; v_gene: TRBV2; CDR3nt: TGTGCCAGCAGTGAGATGGGGGATGAGCAGTACTTC; CDR3aa: CASSEMGDEQYF
j_gene: TRBJ1-4; d_gene: TRBD1; abundance: -; v_gene: TRBV27; CDR3nt: TGTGCCAGCAGTTTGGGCTGGACAGGGATTAATGAAAAACTGTTTTTT; CDR3aa: CASSLGWTGINEKLFF
j_gene: TRBJ2-1; d_gene: -; abundance: -; v_gene: TRBV12-5; CDR3nt: TGTGCTAGTGGTTTGGGGCTAGCCCCCAATGAGCAGTTCTTC; CDR3aa: CASGLGLAPNEQFF
j_gene: TRBJ2-5; d_gene: -; abundance: -; v_gene: TRBV7-9; CDR3nt: TGTGCCAGCAGCCGGGGCTTAGGTATCCAAGAGACCCAGTACTTC; CDR3aa: CASSRGLGIQETQYF
j_gene: TRBJ2-2; d_gene: TRBD2; abundance: -; v_gene: TRBV6-5; CDR3nt: TGTGCCAGCAGTTACGCGGGACTAGCGGGGAGGGAGCTGTTTTTT; CDR3aa: CASSYAGLAGRELFF
j_gene: TRBJ2-1; d_gene: -; abundance: -; v_gene: TRBV25-1; CDR3nt: TGTGCCAGCAGGAGGGGGGCGGGGGAAGGGTTCTTC; CDR3aa: CASRRGAGEGFF
j_gene: TRBJ1-1; d_gene: -; abundance: -; v_gene: TRBV4-2; CDR3nt: TGTGCCAGCAGCCAAGGACAGATGAACACTGAAGCTTTCTTT; CDR3aa: CASSQGQMNTEAFF
j_gene: TRBJ2-1; d_gene: -; abundance: -; v_gene: TRBV9; CDR3nt: TGTGCCAGCAGCGTAGACCCACAGGGTACTGGTGAGCAGTTCTTC; CDR3aa: CASSVDPQGTGEQFF
j_gene: TRBJ2-3; d_gene: TRBD2; abundance: -; v_gene: TRBV14; CDR3nt: TGTGCCAGCAGCCAAGGTGGCGGGGGGAGGACAGATACGCAGTATTTT; CDR3aa: CASSQGGGGRTDTQYF
j_gene: TRBJ2-7; d_gene: TRBD1; abundance: -; v_gene: TRBV28; CDR3nt: TGTGCCAGCAGGAACAGGGGCTCCTACGAGCAGTACTTC; CDR3aa: CASRNRGSYEQYF
j_gene: TRBJ1-4; d_gene: TRBD1; abundance: once; v_gene: TRBV7-2; CDR3nt: TGTGCCAGCAGCTTGGGCAGGGGGCGGGAAAAACTGTTTTTT; CDR3aa: CASSLGRGREKLFF
j_gene: TRBJ2-7; d_gene: -; abundance: -; v_gene: TRBV9; CDR3nt: TGTGCCAGCAGCGTAGAGCTGGGGGCGACCTACGAGCAGTACTTC; CDR3aa: CASSVELGATYEQYF
j_gene: TRBJ1-4; d_gene: -; abundance: -; v_gene: TRBV18; CDR3nt: TGTGCCAGCTCACCACCAAATCTCCGACAGGAAAAACTGTTTTTT; CDR3aa: CASSPPNLRQEKLFF
j_gene: TRBJ2-3; d_gene: TRBD2; abundance: -; v_gene: TRBV5-3; CDR3nt: TGTGCCAGAAGCTTACTAGCGGGAGGGCCGCCAGATACGCAGTATTTT; CDR3aa: CARSLLAGGPPDTQYF
j_gene: TRBJ1-5; d_gene: TRBD1; abundance: -; v_gene: TRBV5-1; CDR3nt: TGCGCCAGCAGCTTGGGCGGACAGGGGGATCAGCCCCAGCATTTT; CDR3aa: CASSLGGQGDQPQHF
j_gene: TRBJ2-3; d_gene: -; abundance: -; v_gene: TRBV9; CDR3nt: TGTGCCAGCAGCCACCCGGGGGGCGCGATAGATACGCAGTATTTT; CDR3aa: CASSHPGGAIDTQYF
j_gene: TRBJ2-7; d_gene: TRBD2; abundance: -; v_gene: TRBV20-1; CDR3nt: TGCAGTGCCTGGGGGGGGTACGGGCGGTACTTC; CDR3aa: CSAWGGYGRYF
j_gene: TRBJ2-3; d_gene: TRBD1; abundance: -; v_gene: TRBV10-3; CDR3nt: TGTGCCATCAGTGGGGGGACAGTCACAGATACGCAGTATTTT; CDR3aa: CAISGGTVTDTQYF
j_gene: TRBJ1-1; d_gene: TRBD1; abundance: -; v_gene: TRBV5-1; CDR3nt: TGCGCCAGCAGCTACGACAGGGGGCTTGAAGCTTTCTTT; CDR3aa: CASSYDRGLEAFF
j_gene: TRBJ2-3; d_gene: TRBD2; abundance: -; v_gene: TRBV5-1; CDR3nt: TGCGCCAGCAGCCCTACTACTAGCGCACTCACAGATACGCAGTATTTT; CDR3aa: CASSPTTSALTDTQYF
j_gene: TRBJ1-6; d_gene: -; abundance: -; v_gene: TRBV28; CDR3nt: TGTGCCAGCAGATTGGGAGGGCTGAATAATTCACCCCTCCACTTT; CDR3aa: CASRLGGLNNSPLHF
j_gene: TRBJ1-6; d_gene: -; abundance: -; v_gene: TRBV27; CDR3nt: TGTGCCAGCAGTTCCACATCACCCCTCCACTTT; CDR3aa: CASSSTSPLHF
j_gene: TRBJ2-3; d_gene: -; abundance: -; v_gene: TRBV20-1; CDR3nt: TGCAGTGCAGGACACACAGATACGCAGTATTTT; CDR3aa: CSAGHTDTQYF
j_gene: TRBJ2-7; d_gene: -; abundance: -; v_gene: TRBV28; CDR3nt: TGTGCCAGCAGTATAGACAGGATAAACCTCTACGAGCAGTACTTC; CDR3aa: CASSIDRINLYEQYF
j_gene: TRBJ2-5; d_gene: -; abundance: -; v_gene: TRBV2; CDR3nt: TGTGCCAGCGTCTACCAAGAGACCCAGTACTTC; CDR3aa: CASVYQETQYF
j_gene: TRBJ2-5; d_gene: -; abundance: -; v_gene: TRBV18; CDR3nt: TGTGCCAGCTCACCCCCTAGGGGGGAGTCCACCCAAGAGACCCAGTACTTC; CDR3aa: CASSPPRGESTQETQYF
j_gene: TRBJ2-3; d_gene: -; abundance: -; v_gene: TRBV18; CDR3nt: TGTGCCAGCTCACCGCCTAGCACAGATACGCAGTATTTT; CDR3aa: CASSPPSTDTQYF
j_gene: TRBJ1-1; d_gene: -; abundance: -; v_gene: TRBV11-3; CDR3nt: TGTGCCAGCAGCTTAAGGTTGAACACTGAAGCTTTCTTT; CDR3aa: CASSLRLNTEAFF
j_gene: TRBJ1-4; d_gene: TRBD1; abundance: few; v_gene: TRBV5-4; CDR3nt: TGTGCCAGCAGCCCTCGGACAGGGTCAAATGAAAAACTGTTTTTT; CDR3aa: CASSPRTGSNEKLFF
j_gene: TRBJ2-5; d_gene: -; abundance: -; v_gene: TRBV5-1; CDR3nt: TGCGCCAGCAGCTTGTCCCCCCAACAAGAGACCCAGTACTTC; CDR3aa: CASSLSPQQETQYF
j_gene: TRBJ2-3; d_gene: TRBD2; abundance: -; v_gene: TRBV7-2; CDR3nt: TGTGCCAGCAGCTTCACTAGCGGCAGTCAGTATTTT; CDR3aa: CASSFTSGSQYF
j_gene: TRBJ2-1; d_gene: -; abundance: -; v_gene: TRBV6-6; CDR3nt: TGTGCCAGCAGTTACGAGATCAGCTCCTACAATGAGCAGTTCTTC; CDR3aa: CASSYEISSYNEQFF
j_gene: TRBJ1-5; d_gene: -; abundance: once; v_gene: TRBV27; CDR3nt: TGTGCCAGCAGTTCGACAGTTAATCAGCCCCAGCATTTT; CDR3aa: CASSSTVNQPQHF
j_gene: TRBJ2-2; d_gene: -; abundance: -; v_gene: TRBV7-8; CDR3nt: TGTGCCAGCAGCTCCGGGGCCCGAGCCGGGGAGCTGTTTTTT; CDR3aa: CASSSGARAGELFF
j_gene: TRBJ2-4; d_gene: -; abundance: -; v_gene: TRBV19; CDR3nt: TGTGCCAGTAGTATTATCGGGACCGGCATTCAGTACTTC; CDR3aa: CASSIIGTGIQYF
j_gene: TRBJ1-1; d_gene: -; abundance: -; v_gene: TRBV5-4; CDR3nt: TGTGCCAGCAGCTTGGGAAGGGGTCTCTTGAACACTGAAGCTTTCTTT; CDR3aa: CASSLGRGLLNTEAFF